These T cell receptor beta chains were read from a single sample in a study of long-term antiretroviral therapy in people with HIV. TCRdb's copy holds only in-frame clones and misses some; the assay was immunoSEQ multiplex PCR. The profile shows about 28,000 clones, over 90% of them singletons. This specimen consisted of unsorted PBMCs, obtained approximately 6.1 years after starting antiretroviral therapy. The receptors stem from a man aged 30-40 years with HIV. Each CDR3 is given with its conserved first and last residue. A D gene is named only where the DNA matches it firmly. Clone sizes are given selectively: once, few, many, or a class where the clone is expanded.

CDR3nt: TGTGCCAGCCTGCGGGAAGATATCATCGATACGCAGTATTTT
CDR3aa: CASLREDIIDTQYF
v_gene: TRBV7-9
abundance: few
j_gene: TRBJ2-3
d_gene: NA

CDR3nt: TGTGCCTGGAGTGTCACTCGACACACCGGGGAGCTGTTTTTT
CDR3aa: CAWSVTRHTGELFF
v_gene: TRBV30
abundance: NA
j_gene: TRBJ2-2
d_gene: NA

CDR3nt: TGTGCCAGCAGCTTAATAGGAGGGATGAACACTGAAGCTTTCTTT
CDR3aa: CASSLIGGMNTEAFF
v_gene: TRBV7-3
abundance: once
j_gene: TRBJ1-1
d_gene: NA

CDR3nt: TGTGCCAGCAGTGGGACCCAGTACTTC
CDR3aa: CASSGTQYF
v_gene: TRBV6-5
abundance: NA
j_gene: TRBJ2-5
d_gene: NA

CDR3nt: TGCGCCAGCAGCCACTTAGTTCGGACAGGGGAAGGCTACACCTTC
CDR3aa: CASSHLVRTGEGYTF
v_gene: TRBV4-3
abundance: NA
j_gene: TRBJ1-2
d_gene: TRBD1

CDR3nt: TGCAGCGTTCCGGGGAGCGGCTACACCTTC
CDR3aa: CSVPGSGYTF
v_gene: TRBV29-1
abundance: NA
j_gene: TRBJ1-2
d_gene: NA

CDR3nt: TGTGCCAGCAGTAACCCGGGACAGCCTAACTATGGCTACACCTTC
CDR3aa: CASSNPGQPNYGYTF
v_gene: TRBV28
abundance: NA
j_gene: TRBJ1-2
d_gene: TRBD1

CDR3nt: TGTGCCAGTAGTCCGTACAGGGAGGTCACCTACGAGCAGTACTTC
CDR3aa: CASSPYREVTYEQYF
v_gene: TRBV19
abundance: NA
j_gene: TRBJ2-7
d_gene: NA

CDR3nt: TGTGCCAGCAGGCCCTTGGTGTCCTACGAGCAGTACTTC
CDR3aa: CASRPLVSYEQYF
v_gene: TRBV6-1
abundance: once
j_gene: TRBJ2-7
d_gene: NA

CDR3nt: TGTGCCAGCAGCCAACGGGACGGATCCTACGAGCAGTACTTC
CDR3aa: CASSQRDGSYEQYF
v_gene: TRBV14
abundance: NA
j_gene: TRBJ2-7
d_gene: NA

CDR3nt: TGTGCCAGCAGTTTAACAGGGAGGGTAAGGACTGAAGCTTTCTTT
CDR3aa: CASSLTGRVRTEAFF
v_gene: TRBV28
abundance: NA
j_gene: TRBJ1-1
d_gene: NA

CDR3nt: TGTGCCAGCAGCTTAGGGACAGAATATGGCTACACCTTC
CDR3aa: CASSLGTEYGYTF
v_gene: TRBV7-9
abundance: few
j_gene: TRBJ1-2
d_gene: NA

CDR3nt: TGCAGCGTTGTGGGCAGGGGGCGTCTCGATCAGTTCTTC
CDR3aa: CSVVGRGRLDQFF
v_gene: TRBV29-1
abundance: NA
j_gene: TRBJ2-1
d_gene: TRBD1

CDR3nt: TGTGCCAGCAGCTTATCGGTGGCCCTAGTTGGGCATGAGCAGTTCTTC
CDR3aa: CASSLSVALVGHEQFF
v_gene: TRBV7-2
abundance: once
j_gene: TRBJ2-1
d_gene: NA

CDR3nt: TGTGCCAGCAGTTTAAGAGCAGGGAGAACTGGAAACACCATATATTTT
CDR3aa: CASSLRAGRTGNTIYF
v_gene: TRBV28
abundance: NA
j_gene: TRBJ1-3
d_gene: NA

CDR3nt: TGTGCCAGCACGGAAACAGCGTCCTACGAGCAGTACTTC
CDR3aa: CASTETASYEQYF
v_gene: TRBV7-9
abundance: NA
j_gene: TRBJ2-7
d_gene: NA

CDR3nt: TGTGCCAGCAGTGCATTAATAGACTATGGCTACACCTTC
CDR3aa: CASSALIDYGYTF
v_gene: TRBV6-1
abundance: NA
j_gene: TRBJ1-2
d_gene: NA

CDR3nt: TGTGCCAGCAGTAAATTGGGTTTGCAGTACTTC
CDR3aa: CASSKLGLQYF
v_gene: TRBV2
abundance: NA
j_gene: TRBJ2-7
d_gene: NA

CDR3nt: TGTGCCAGCAGCACCGACCCCTCAGGGTTTTGGAATGAGCAGTTCTTC
CDR3aa: CASSTDPSGFWNEQFF
v_gene: TRBV7-2
abundance: NA
j_gene: TRBJ2-1
d_gene: NA

CDR3nt: TGTGCCAGCGGAGGTTTTGGGGAGAACAATGAGCAGTTCTTC
CDR3aa: CASGGFGENNEQFF
v_gene: TRBV27
abundance: NA
j_gene: TRBJ2-1
d_gene: NA

CDR3nt: TGTGCCAGCAGGCAAGGGCAGCCTAACTATGGCTACACCTTC
CDR3aa: CASRQGQPNYGYTF
v_gene: TRBV28
abundance: NA
j_gene: TRBJ1-2
d_gene: NA

CDR3nt: TGTGCCAGCAGCCTTCCCACTAGCGGATACGAGCAGTACTTC
CDR3aa: CASSLPTSGYEQYF
v_gene: TRBV5-4
abundance: NA
j_gene: TRBJ2-7
d_gene: TRBD2

CDR3nt: TGTGCCAGCAGCTTACAGGGAACAAGCTCTGGAAACACCATATATTTT
CDR3aa: CASSLQGTSSGNTIYF
v_gene: TRBV7-2
abundance: once
j_gene: TRBJ1-3
d_gene: NA

CDR3nt: TGTGCCAGCAGTCGGGGACTGTATCTTAACACCGGGGAGCTGTTTTTT
CDR3aa: CASSRGLYLNTGELFF
v_gene: TRBV6-9
abundance: NA
j_gene: TRBJ2-2
d_gene: NA

CDR3nt: TGTGCCAGCAGTGGTCACGGGACAGGACAAGAGACCCAGTACTTC
CDR3aa: CASSGHGTGQETQYF
v_gene: TRBV6-1
abundance: NA
j_gene: TRBJ2-5
d_gene: TRBD1

CDR3nt: TGCGCCAGCAGCCAAGATGCAGCGGGGGGGCTTTACGAGCAGTACTTC
CDR3aa: CASSQDAAGGLYEQYF
v_gene: TRBV4-1
abundance: NA
j_gene: TRBJ2-7
d_gene: TRBD2

CDR3nt: TGTGCCAGCACCGTCAACTTGGGGGGCTACACCTTC
CDR3aa: CASTVNLGGYTF
v_gene: TRBV7-2
abundance: NA
j_gene: TRBJ1-2
d_gene: NA

CDR3nt: TGTGCCAGCAGTTACCAGCGGGGGGCTTCGAAGACCCAGTACTTC
CDR3aa: CASSYQRGASKTQYF
v_gene: TRBV6-5
abundance: NA
j_gene: TRBJ2-5
d_gene: TRBD2

CDR3nt: TGTGCCAGCAGCCGACTTACAGGGGCCGGGGAGACCCAGTACTTC
CDR3aa: CASSRLTGAGETQYF
v_gene: TRBV2
abundance: NA
j_gene: TRBJ2-5
d_gene: TRBD1

CDR3nt: TGTGCCAGTAGTATTGGTCTAGCGGGAGTCAGCTACGAGCAGTACTTC
CDR3aa: CASSIGLAGVSYEQYF
v_gene: TRBV19
abundance: once
j_gene: TRBJ2-7
d_gene: TRBD2

CDR3nt: TGTGCCAGCAGCCAGGGACTTGCTTACAATGAGCAGTTCTTC
CDR3aa: CASSQGLAYNEQFF
v_gene: TRBV11-2
abundance: NA
j_gene: TRBJ2-1
d_gene: NA

CDR3nt: TGCGCCAGCAGCCAATCCGGGACAGGGAACACTGAAGCTTTCTTT
CDR3aa: CASSQSGTGNTEAFF
v_gene: TRBV4-3
abundance: NA
j_gene: TRBJ1-1
d_gene: TRBD1

CDR3nt: TGCGCCAGCAGTGATGCACTAAACGTTCGAGAGACCCAGTACTTC
CDR3aa: CASSDALNVRETQYF
v_gene: TRBV10-2
abundance: NA
j_gene: TRBJ2-5
d_gene: NA

CDR3nt: TGCGCCAGCAGCCAGGGGCAGCCTCCTAGCAATCAGCCCCAGCATTTT
CDR3aa: CASSQGQPPSNQPQHF
v_gene: TRBV4-1
abundance: NA
j_gene: TRBJ1-5
d_gene: NA

CDR3nt: TGTGCCAGCAGTCAAGGGGAGCAAGAGACCCAGTACTTC
CDR3aa: CASSQGEQETQYF
v_gene: TRBV6-1
abundance: NA
j_gene: TRBJ2-5
d_gene: NA

CDR3nt: TGTGCCAGCAGCCCCGCCGGGGGGCCGGGATCAGAAGCTTTCTTT
CDR3aa: CASSPAGGPGSEAFF
v_gene: TRBV7-8
abundance: NA
j_gene: TRBJ1-1
d_gene: NA

CDR3nt: TGTGCCAGTAGTATCATGGGGGGCGTAAATAATTCACCCCTCCACTTT
CDR3aa: CASSIMGGVNNSPLHF
v_gene: TRBV19
abundance: once
j_gene: TRBJ1-6
d_gene: NA

CDR3nt: TGTGCCAGCAGCTTTGGCGCGGATGAGCAGTTCTTC
CDR3aa: CASSFGADEQFF
v_gene: TRBV5-6
abundance: NA
j_gene: TRBJ2-1
d_gene: NA

CDR3nt: TGTGCCAGCAGCTCCATACGGGGCTACGAGCAGTACTTC
CDR3aa: CASSSIRGYEQYF
v_gene: TRBV7-2
abundance: NA
j_gene: TRBJ2-7
d_gene: NA

CDR3nt: TGTGCCAGCAGCCTCCCCGGGGGGGAGCAGTTCTTC
CDR3aa: CASSLPGGEQFF
v_gene: TRBV7-3
abundance: NA
j_gene: TRBJ2-1
d_gene: TRBD2

CDR3nt: TGTGCCAGCAGTCTTGACAGCTTAGTGACCTACGAGCAGTACTTC
CDR3aa: CASSLDSLVTYEQYF
v_gene: TRBV11-2
abundance: NA
j_gene: TRBJ2-7
d_gene: NA

CDR3nt: TGTGCCAGCAGCCCTTATGGAGGGAGGCCCTCCTACGAGCAGTACTTC
CDR3aa: CASSPYGGRPSYEQYF
v_gene: TRBV11-2
abundance: NA
j_gene: TRBJ2-7
d_gene: NA

CDR3nt: TGTGCCAGCAGCCTGGGGTCGGGGGCCGCCTACGAGCAGTACTTC
CDR3aa: CASSLGSGAAYEQYF
v_gene: TRBV7-8
abundance: NA
j_gene: TRBJ2-7
d_gene: NA

CDR3nt: TGCAGCGCAGATTTGGGCGGATCCACAGATACGCAGTATTTT
CDR3aa: CSADLGGSTDTQYF
v_gene: TRBV29-1
abundance: NA
j_gene: TRBJ2-3
d_gene: NA

CDR3nt: TGTGCCAGCAGCCCCCGGGAACGGGAGACGGGTGAGCAGTACTTC
CDR3aa: CASSPRERETGEQYF
v_gene: TRBV7-9
abundance: NA
j_gene: TRBJ2-7
d_gene: NA

CDR3nt: TGTGCCACCAGCCCCGACAACGTATACGGCACAGATACGCAGTATTTT
CDR3aa: CATSPDNVYGTDTQYF
v_gene: TRBV15
abundance: NA
j_gene: TRBJ2-3
d_gene: NA

CDR3nt: TGTGCCAGTAGTATAGCCGCGACACCAAACTACGAGCAGTACTTC
CDR3aa: CASSIAATPNYEQYF
v_gene: TRBV19
abundance: NA
j_gene: TRBJ2-7
d_gene: NA

CDR3nt: TGTGCCAGCAGCCCTGGCGGGTCCTATGGCTACACCTTC
CDR3aa: CASSPGGSYGYTF
v_gene: TRBV5-4
abundance: NA
j_gene: TRBJ1-2
d_gene: NA

CDR3nt: TGCGCCAGCAGCCACGGGACAGGGGACGGCTACACCTTC
CDR3aa: CASSHGTGDGYTF
v_gene: TRBV4-1
abundance: NA
j_gene: TRBJ1-2
d_gene: TRBD1

CDR3nt: TGCGCCAGCAGCCCCCGAAAAAACATTCAGTACTTC
CDR3aa: CASSPRKNIQYF
v_gene: TRBV4-1
abundance: NA
j_gene: TRBJ2-4
d_gene: NA

CDR3nt: TGTGCCAGCAGCCGCCCGGGAGGTCGCAACAATGAGCAGTTCTTC
CDR3aa: CASSRPGGRNNEQFF
v_gene: TRBV5-6
abundance: NA
j_gene: TRBJ2-1
d_gene: TRBD2

CDR3nt: TGCGCCACCGCGGGGCAGGGGCCTAACACCGGGGAGCTGTTTTTT
CDR3aa: CATAGQGPNTGELFF
v_gene: TRBV5-1
abundance: once
j_gene: TRBJ2-2
d_gene: NA

CDR3nt: TGTGCCAGCAAGGGCAGGGTACTTCTCGAGCAGTACTTC
CDR3aa: CASKGRVLLEQYF
v_gene: TRBV6-1
abundance: NA
j_gene: TRBJ2-7
d_gene: NA

CDR3nt: TGCGCCAGCAGCTCCCGGGGCCCTAACCAAGAGACCCAGTACTTC
CDR3aa: CASSSRGPNQETQYF
v_gene: TRBV5-1
abundance: NA
j_gene: TRBJ2-5
d_gene: NA

CDR3nt: TGTGCCAGCCGCCGGGACTGGGGATACAATGAGCAGTTCTTC
CDR3aa: CASRRDWGYNEQFF
v_gene: TRBV5-8
abundance: NA
j_gene: TRBJ2-1
d_gene: NA

CDR3nt: TGTGCCAGCAGTCCTAGCGGGACCTACCCAGATACGCAGTATTTT
CDR3aa: CASSPSGTYPDTQYF
v_gene: TRBV6-4
abundance: NA
j_gene: TRBJ2-3
d_gene: TRBD2